The 30 T cell receptor beta chains below were found in one sample sequenced in a study of T-cell reconstitution after alpha-beta-depleted transplantation in children. Unique molecular identifiers were incorporated into the prepared TCRbeta library. Each CDR3 protein gets one entry after TCRdb re-called the PCR reads with MiXCR. The profile shows more than 85,000 distinct CDR3 sequences, about 8% of them singletons. The starting material was PBMCs, obtained before TCRalphabeta/CD19-depleted stem cell transplant. Receptors originate from a boy under 10 years old with acute lymphoblastic leukemia, due to receive a stem cell transplant.

In this sample, this clonotype turned up a few times. The chain combines TRBV6-5 with TRBJ2-1; the match to TRBD2 covers 8 bases. Germline CDR1 and CDR2: MNHEY and SVGAGI. The CDR3 runs to 15 residues. Trimming at V came to 3 bases and at J to 5 bases, leaving 6 bases not matched to a gene. In DNA form, the CDR3 reads TGTGCCAGCAGTTATAGCGGGAATAGACACAATGAGCAGTTCTTC. Its protein product is CASSYSGNRHNEQFF.

This clonotype was detected a few times. The chain uses TRBV19 and TRBJ1-2, with no clear D. The V end was cut by 6 bases, the J end by 3 bases, with 14 bases between. This CDR3 has 14 residues. Germline values: CDR1 LNHDA, CDR2 SQIVND (reference sequence). CDR3 nucleotide sequence: TGTGCCAGTAGACGTGACGGGAGCGACTATGGCTACACCTTC. Encoded protein: CASRRDGSDYGYTF.

Many counts were recorded for this clonotype. The chain is built from TRBV15 and TRBJ1-4; the D gene is possibly TRBD1 (5 bases). Germline V CDR1 and CDR2: LNHNV, YYDKDF (reference sequence). There are 16 residues in the CDR3. Trimming took 0 bases from V and 0 from J, leaving 8 bases between them. The CDR3 spells CATSRDWGATNEKLFF. The CDR3 DNA sequence: TGTGCCACCAGCAGAGATTGGGGCGCAACTAATGAAAAACTGTTTTTT.

This clonotype was recorded at least ten times. The chain combines TRBV20-1 with TRBJ1-1, with unresolved D. The CDR3 covers 14 residues. Germline CDR1 is DFQATT and CDR2 is SNEGSKA (reference sequence). Trimming stripped 3 bases from V and 1 base from J, with 12 bases between. The CDR3 region is CSASPFWTNTEAFF. CDR3 sequence (DNA): TGCAGTGCTAGCCCTTTTTGGACGAACACTGAAGCTTTCTTT.

The chain links TRBV5-5 to TRBJ1-2; D might be TRBD1 (6 bases). Germline values: CDR1 SGHKS, CDR2 YYEKEE (reference sequence). Trimming removed 4 bases from V and 8 bases from J, with 24 bases in between. The CDR3 is made up of 16 amino acids. The DNA for the CDR3 is TGTGCCAGCAGCAATGGACAGAGCTCCCTACTGGGGGGCTACACCTTC. Its protein product is CASSNGQSSLLGGYTF. Variable domain in full (rest from reference TRBV5-5 and TRBJ1-2): DAGVTQSPTHLIKTRGQQVTLRCSPISGHKSVSWYQQVLGQGPQFIFQYYEKEERGRGNFPDRFSARQFPNYSSELNVNALLLGDSALYLCASSNGQSSLLGGYTFGSGTRLTVV.

This clonotype was counted ten times or more. The chain combines TRBV20-1 with TRBJ2-7; a possible D gene is TRBD1 (6 bases). This CDR3 region has 13 residues. With 4 bases removed from V and 3 bases from J, the gap between germline ends came to 13 bases. Germline loops: CDR1 DFQATT, CDR2 SNEGSKA (reference sequence). As DNA, the CDR3 is TGCAGTGCTATACAGGGAATGGTCTACGAGCAGTACTTC. This codes for CSAIQGMVYEQYF.

This chain connects TRBV7-8 to TRBJ2-3, with 7 bases matching TRBD2. The CDR3 has 16 amino acids. CDR1 is SGHVS and CDR2 is FQNEAQ in the germline V gene. V lost 6 bases to trimming and J lost 3 bases; unmatched junction nucleotides: 12. Here the CDR3 reads CASSVEGAGRTDTQYF. As DNA, the CDR3 is TGTGCCAGCAGTGTAGAGGGAGCGGGGCGGACAGATACGCAGTATTTT.

This clonotype was detected ten times or more. The chain couples TRBV7-6 to TRBJ2-2; possible D gene TRBD1, 5 bases. The germline gives CDR1 SGHVS, CDR2 FNYEAQ. The CDR3 runs 14 residues. V shed 6 bases and J shed 3 bases, with 11 bases lying between them. This CDR3 reads CASRPLRDTGELFF. The DNA for the CDR3 is TGTGCCAGCAGGCCCCTCAGGGACACCGGGGAGCTGTTTTTT.

This clonotype was seen a few times. J is TRBJ1-5 and V is TRBV7-9; D remains unclear. This CDR3 contains 16 residues. Germline assignment: CDR1 SEHNR and CDR2 FQNEAQ (reference sequence). Deletions cut 7 bases from V and 5 bases from J, with 21 bases between. The chain's CDR3 is CASIVSRSPGHQPQHF. The CDR3 DNA sequence: TGTGCCAGCATCGTATCAAGGAGCCCTGGGCATCAGCCCCAGCATTTT.

The table lists this clonotype with many counts. The chain has TRBV7-2 and TRBJ2-2; D is tentatively TRBD1 or TRBD2 (6 bases each). From germline, CDR1 is SGHTA and CDR2 FQGNSA. V was trimmed by 3 bases and J by 9 bases, leaving 14 bases between them. The CDR3 totals 14 residues. CDR3 residues: CASSFGNGGRELFF. The CDR3 nucleotides read TGTGCCAGCAGCTTCGGCAATGGGGGGCGGGAGCTGTTTTTT.

This clonotype has a handful of counts. This sequence joins TRBV7-6 and TRBJ2-5; TRBD1 might be the D (6 bases). Germline lookup yields CDR1 SGHVS and CDR2 FNYEAQ. V was clipped by 5 bases and J by 0 bases, with 13 bases between them. The CDR3 covers 15 residues. This CDR3 reads CASSHVNRDQETQYF. The CDR3, as DNA: TGTGCCAGCAGCCATGTTAACAGGGACCAAGAGACCCAGTACTTC.

This clonotype was counted ten times or more. The chain employs TRBV6-4 and TRBJ2-3; 7 bases fit TRBD2. V shed 5 bases, J shed 3 bases, and the junction held 5 bases outside the gene matches. CDR1 and CDR2 from the germline V gene are MRHNA and SNTAGT. This CDR3 region has 14 residues. DNA for the CDR3: TGTGCCAGCAGTCCAACCGGGGGGACAGATACGCAGTATTTT. It codes for CASSPTGGTDTQYF.

This clonotype appeared many times. This chain uses TRBV20-1 with TRBJ1-2, with a weak D call TRBD1 (5 bases). Germline assignment: CDR1 DFQATT and CDR2 SNEGSKA (reference sequence). The CDR3 consists of 14 residues. V gave up 4 bases and J gave up 8 bases, with 20 bases separating them. CDR3 residues: CSAIPWGRASGYTF. The CDR3 bases are TGCAGTGCTATCCCTTGGGGGAGGGCTTCAGGCTACACCTTC.

This sequence joins TRBV10-3 and TRBJ2-4; no definite D call. V was shortened by 4 bases and J by 0 bases, with 7 bases between the two germline ends. Germline V CDR1 and CDR2: ENHRY, SYGVKD. The length of the CDR3 is 14 residues. This CDR3 is CAISAGGAKNIQYF. The CDR3 DNA reads TGTGCCATCAGTGCGGGCGGAGCCAAAAACATTCAGTACTTC.

The chain is built from TRBV24-1 and TRBJ1-6; 7 bases are a match to TRBD1. The CDR3 loop spans 18 amino acids. J lost 8 bases, V lost 4 bases, and 16 bases had no gene match. Germline V CDR1 and CDR2: KGHDR, SFDVKD. The DNA for the CDR3 is TGTGCCACCAGTGACCCCGCGTTCCGACAGGGCGAGGATTCACCCCTCCACTTT. Its protein product is CATSDPAFRQGEDSPLHF.

This clonotype appeared many times. The chain links TRBV7-8 to TRBJ2-4; 7 bases match TRBD1. V trimming: 5 bases; J trimming: 5 bases; junction bases outside the gene matches: 3. CDR1 is SGHVS, CDR2 FQNEAQ, per germline. The CDR3 has 13 amino acids. The CDR3 region has the DNA TGTGCCAGCAGCCAAGACAGGGAAAACATTCAGTACTTC. Translating gives CASSQDRENIQYF.

This clonotype came up many times. The chain links TRBV6-2 or TRBV6-3 to TRBJ2-5, with D unclear. CDR3 length equals 13 residues. Germline assignment: CDR1 MNHEY and CDR2 SVGEGT. V lost 2 bases to trimming and J lost 5 bases, with 9 bases between them. CDR3 DNA: TGTGCCAGCAGTTACCGCGATTGGGAGACCCAGTACTTC. Its translation is CASSYRDWETQYF.

This clonotype was picked up many times. V gene TRBV6-2 or TRBV6-3 combines with J gene TRBJ2-5; tentatively, D is TRBD1 or TRBD2 (5 bases each). Germline values: CDR1 MNHEY, CDR2 SVGEGT. CDR3 length: 14 amino acids. V gave up 2 bases and J gave up 2 bases, with 9 bases separating them. This chain's CDR3 is CASSYGTAQETQYF. For the CDR3, the DNA is TGTGCCAGCAGTTACGGGACGGCTCAAGAGACCCAGTACTTC.

The chain recombines TRBV5-1 with TRBJ2-4, with unresolved D. Germline CDR1 and CDR2: SGHRS and YFSETQ. V lost 2 bases, J lost 8 bases, and 14 bases lay in between. The CDR3 covers 14 residues. CDR3 residues: CASSFKGRGDIQYF. The CDR3 DNA follows: TGCGCCAGCAGCTTCAAGGGTCGCGGAGACATTCAGTACTTC.

The chain has TRBV24-1 and TRBJ2-1; tentatively, D is TRBD2 (6 bases). Germline CDR1 reads KGHDR; CDR2 reads SFDVKD. The germline V and J ends were trimmed by 7 bases and 9 bases, with 15 bases remaining between them. The CDR3 covers 13 residues. As DNA, the CDR3 is TGTGCCACCAGCGGGACTTTGGGCGGTGAGCAGTTCTTC. This translates into CATSGTLGGEQFF.

In its sample, this clonotype was seen many times. The rearrangement uses TRBV20-1 and TRBJ1-5, with D perhaps TRBD1 (6 bases). This CDR3 is built from 14 residues. Trimming stripped 4 bases from V and 1 base from J, with 11 bases between. Germline CDR1 reads DFQATT; CDR2 reads SNEGSKA (reference sequence). The CDR3, as DNA: TGCAGTGCTAACAGGGCATCAAGCAATCAGCCCCAGCATTTT. Its protein product is CSANRASSNQPQHF.

This clonotype was seen a handful of times. The chain recombines TRBV15 with TRBJ1-1, with unresolved D. The CDR3 totals 15 residues. V lost 3 bases, J lost 0 bases, and 11 bases lay in between. CDR1 is LNHNV and CDR2 is YYDKDF in the germline V gene (reference sequence). The CDR3 here is CATSSGRTVNTEAFF. The CDR3 region has the DNA TGTGCCACCAGCAGCGGCCGCACAGTGAACACTGAAGCTTTCTTT.

This clonotype occurred a few times. This sequence joins TRBV20-1 and TRBJ1-2; D gene uncertain. The CDR3 consists of 13 residues. The germline V gene encodes CDR1 DFQATT and CDR2 SNEGSKA (reference sequence). V lost 4 bases and J lost 0, with 9 bases in between. The CDR3 DNA reads TGCAGTGCTAAGCGCAGACCTAACTATGGCTACACCTTC. This codes for CSAKRRPNYGYTF.

The CDR3 sequence: CASSERDTYGYTF. The CDR3 nucleotides are TGTGCCAGCAGTGAAAGGGACACCTATGGCTACACCTTC. The chain is built from TRBV2 and TRBJ1-2; a weak D match, TRBD1 (6 bases). V was shortened by 2 bases and J by 4 bases, with 8 bases between the two germline ends. CDR1 and CDR2 (germline): SNHLY, FYNNEI. The CDR3 contains 13 residues.

The V gene is TRBV12-3 or TRBV12-4, the J gene TRBJ1-3; 7 nucleotides match TRBD1. V lost 5 bases to trimming and J lost 4 bases; unmatched junction nucleotides: 8. The CDR3 contains 15 residues. This chain's CDR3 is CASSLQGLKGNTIYF. The CDR3 region has the DNA TGTGCCAGCAGTCTACAGGGGCTTAAGGGAAACACCATATATTTT.

The DNA of the CDR3 is TGCGCCAGCAGCCAAGATCCCAGCGGGGCGTCCTACGAGCAGTACTTC. Translated, it gives CASSQDPSGASYEQYF. V gene TRBV4-3 combines with J gene TRBJ2-7, with 7 bases identical to TRBD2. CDR3 length equals 16 residues. After removal of 0 bases from V and 1 base from J, the junction contained 6 bases not matched to a gene. CDR1 is LGHNA and CDR2 is YSLEER in the germline V gene.

This clonotype was seen ten or more times. The rearrangement joins TRBV14 to TRBJ2-7, with D tentatively TRBD1 (5 bases). Germline V lookup: CDR1 SGHDN, CDR2 FVKESK. The CDR3 loop spans 13 amino acids. V was cut by 4 bases and J by 6 bases, with 13 bases left in between. As DNA, the CDR3 is TGTGCCAGCAGCCCCGTCAGGGCGAGCGAGCAGTACTTC. Protein sequence: CASSPVRASEQYF.

J is TRBJ1-2 and V is TRBV2; 7 nucleotides agree with TRBD1. Unmatched junction bases numbered 9, after V lost 6 bases and J lost 8 bases. This CDR3 has 13 residues. The germline V gene has CDR1 SNHLY and CDR2 FYNNEI. The CDR3 reads CASSQGGTRGYTF. CDR3 nucleotides: TGTGCCAGCAGCCAGGGGGGGACTAGGGGCTACACCTTC.

This clonotype came up a few times. The chain combines TRBV7-8 with TRBJ2-7; the D call may be TRBD1 or TRBD2 (6 bases each). V was trimmed by 0 bases and J by 5 bases, leaving 14 bases between them. The CDR3 length is 15 residues. Germline CDR1 and CDR2: SGHVS and FQNEAQ. In DNA, the CDR3 is TGTGCCAGCAGCTTAGCGGGGGGCAGGGTAGACGAGCAGTACTTC. Translation gives CASSLAGGRVDEQYF.

V gene TRBV18 combines with J gene TRBJ2-2, with TRBD1 matching 10 bases. J was trimmed by 3 bases and V by 1 base; bases with no gene match: 2. The germline gives CDR1 KGHSH, CDR2 LQKENI. The CDR3 loop spans 16 amino acids. The CDR3 nucleotides read TGTGCCAGCTCACCACGACAGGGGGCGGACACCGGGGAGCTGTTTTTT. This encodes CASSPRQGADTGELFF.